The clone carrying this T cell receptor beta chain has just one count. Individuals selected for sequencing had exhibited CD8+CD57+ cell expansion on flow cytometry. Among the patients, all had severe acquired aplastic anemia. The entry originates in a study of CD8+CD57+ T cells in acquired aplastic anemia. Germline V lookup: CDR1 SEHNR, CDR2 FQNEAQ (reference sequence). V lost 6 bases and J 7 bases, leaving 10 bases between the germline ends. This CDR3 is built from 11 residues. TCR beta VDJ combinations and CDR3 sequences were profiled from genomic DNA. TCRdb redid the calling of the reads with MiXCR, one entry per CDR3 protein. The sample lists approximately 150,000 distinct CDR3 sequences, around 48% occurring once.

The genes are TRBV7-9 and TRBJ2-7; D remains unclear. The specimen was sorted CD4+, CD8+, or CD8+CD57+ T cells (not recorded which) from PBMCs. This receptor was identified in a human donor with aplastic anemia. CDR3 sequence reads: CASSQLREQYF. For the CDR3, the DNA is TGTGCCAGCAGTCAGTTAAGGGAGCAGTACTTC.